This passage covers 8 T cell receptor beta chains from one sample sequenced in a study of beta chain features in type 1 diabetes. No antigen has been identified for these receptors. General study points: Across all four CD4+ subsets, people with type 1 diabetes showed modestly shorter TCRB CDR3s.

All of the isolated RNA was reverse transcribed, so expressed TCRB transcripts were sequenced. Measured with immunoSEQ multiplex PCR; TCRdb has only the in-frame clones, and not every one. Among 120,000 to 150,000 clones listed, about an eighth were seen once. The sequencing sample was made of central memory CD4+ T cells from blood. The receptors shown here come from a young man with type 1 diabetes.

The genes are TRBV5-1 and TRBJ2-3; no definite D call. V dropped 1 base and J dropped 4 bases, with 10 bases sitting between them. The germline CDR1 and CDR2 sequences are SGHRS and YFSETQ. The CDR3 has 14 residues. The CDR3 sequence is CASSLPDMADTQYF. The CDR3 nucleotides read TGCGCCAGCAGCTTGCCGGATATGGCAGATACGCAGTATTTT.

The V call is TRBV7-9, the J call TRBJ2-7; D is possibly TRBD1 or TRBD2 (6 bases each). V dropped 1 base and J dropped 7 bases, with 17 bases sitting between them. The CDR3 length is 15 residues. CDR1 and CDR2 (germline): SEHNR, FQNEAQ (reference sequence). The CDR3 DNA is TGTGCCAGCAGCTTAGGGCCAGGGGAGGTGAGGGAGCAGTACTTC. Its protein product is CASSLGPGEVREQYF.

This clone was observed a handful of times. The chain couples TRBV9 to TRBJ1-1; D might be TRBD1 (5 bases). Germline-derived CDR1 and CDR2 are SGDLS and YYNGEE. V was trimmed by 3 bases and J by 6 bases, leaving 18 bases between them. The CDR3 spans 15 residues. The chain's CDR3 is CASSARGVMGAEAFF. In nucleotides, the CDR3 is TGTGCCAGCAGCGCCCGGGGGGTCATGGGCGCTGAAGCTTTCTTT.

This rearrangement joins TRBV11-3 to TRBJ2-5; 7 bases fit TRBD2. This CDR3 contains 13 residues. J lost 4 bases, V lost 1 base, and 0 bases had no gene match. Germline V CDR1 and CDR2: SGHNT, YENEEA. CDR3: CASSLAGGETQYF. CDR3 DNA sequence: TGTGCCAGCAGCTTAGCGGGAGGAGAGACCCAGTACTTC. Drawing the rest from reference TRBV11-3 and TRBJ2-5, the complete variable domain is EAGVVQSPRYKIIEKKQPVAFWCNPISGHNTLYWYLQNLGQGPELLIRYENEEAVDDSQLPKDRFSAERLKGVDSTLKIQPAELGDSAVYLCASSLAGGETQYFGPGTRLLVL.

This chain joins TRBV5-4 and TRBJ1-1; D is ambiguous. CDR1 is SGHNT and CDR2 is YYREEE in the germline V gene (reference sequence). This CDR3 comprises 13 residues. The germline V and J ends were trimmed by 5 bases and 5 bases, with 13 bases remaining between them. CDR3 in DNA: TGTGCCAGCAGTCAGTGGACTATGACTGAAGCTTTCTTT. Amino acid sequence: CASSQWTMTEAFF.

The CDR3 sequence is CASSGRTGFAAQETQYF. CDR3 coding DNA: TGTGCCAGCAGCGGCCGGACAGGGTTCGCGGCCCAAGAGACCCAGTACTTC. J is TRBJ2-5 and V is TRBV28; 8 positions match TRBD1. Germline-derived CDR1 and CDR2 are MDHEN and SYDVKM. The length of the CDR3 is 17 residues. V lost 6 bases, J lost 1 base, and 13 bases stayed unmatched.

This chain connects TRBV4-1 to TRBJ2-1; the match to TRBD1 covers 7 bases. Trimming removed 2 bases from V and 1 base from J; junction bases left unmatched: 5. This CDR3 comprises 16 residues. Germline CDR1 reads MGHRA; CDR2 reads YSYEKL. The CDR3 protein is CASSQPGQRSYNEQFF. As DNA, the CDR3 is TGCGCCAGCAGCCAACCGGGACAGCGATCCTACAATGAGCAGTTCTTC.

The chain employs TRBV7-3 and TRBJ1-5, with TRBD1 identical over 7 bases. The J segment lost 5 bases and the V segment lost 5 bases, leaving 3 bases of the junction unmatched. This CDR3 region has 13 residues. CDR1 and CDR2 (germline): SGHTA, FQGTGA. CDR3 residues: CASSQTGDQPQHF. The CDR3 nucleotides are TGTGCCAGCAGCCAAACAGGGGATCAGCCCCAGCATTTT.